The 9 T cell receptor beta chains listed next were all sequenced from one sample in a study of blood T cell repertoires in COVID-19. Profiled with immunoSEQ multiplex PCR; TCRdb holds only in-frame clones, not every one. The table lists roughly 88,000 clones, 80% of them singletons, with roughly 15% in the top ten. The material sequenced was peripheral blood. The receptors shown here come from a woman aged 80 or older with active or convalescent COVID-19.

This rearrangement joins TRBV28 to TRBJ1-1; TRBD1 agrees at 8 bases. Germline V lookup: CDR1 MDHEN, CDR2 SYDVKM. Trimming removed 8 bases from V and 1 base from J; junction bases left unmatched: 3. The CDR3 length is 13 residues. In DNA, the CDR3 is TGTGCCAGCGAAGGACAGGGGAACACTGAAGCTTTCTTT. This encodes CASEGQGNTEAFF.

CDR3 in amino acids: CASSLPGGKTQYF. CDR3 in DNA: TGTGCCAGCAGCCTACCGGGAGGCAAGACCCAGTACTTC. The chain couples TRBV7-9 to TRBJ2-5; 7 bases match TRBD2. V gave up 5 bases and J gave up 6 bases; unmatched junction bases: 6. Germline assignment: CDR1 SEHNR and CDR2 FQNEAQ (reference sequence). The CDR3 runs 13 residues.

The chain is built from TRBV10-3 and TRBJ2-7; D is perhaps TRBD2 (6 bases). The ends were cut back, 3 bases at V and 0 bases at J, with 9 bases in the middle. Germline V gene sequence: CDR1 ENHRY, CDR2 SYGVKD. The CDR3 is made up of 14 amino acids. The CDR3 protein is CAISDGRLSYEQYF. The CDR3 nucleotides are TGTGCCATCAGTGACGGGAGACTCTCCTACGAGCAGTACTTC.

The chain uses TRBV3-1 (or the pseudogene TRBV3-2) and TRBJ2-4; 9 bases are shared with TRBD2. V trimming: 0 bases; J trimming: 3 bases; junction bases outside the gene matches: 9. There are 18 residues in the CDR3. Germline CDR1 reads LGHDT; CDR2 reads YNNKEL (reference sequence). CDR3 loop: CASSQDIGSGGLKNIQYF. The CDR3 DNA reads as TGTGCCAGCAGCCAAGATATCGGTAGCGGGGGCCTCAAAAACATTCAGTACTTC.

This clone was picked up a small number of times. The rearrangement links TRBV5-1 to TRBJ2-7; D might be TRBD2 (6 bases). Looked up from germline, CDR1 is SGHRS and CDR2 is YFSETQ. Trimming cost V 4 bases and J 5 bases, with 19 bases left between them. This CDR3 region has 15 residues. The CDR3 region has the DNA TGCGCCAGCAGCACTGGCCGGGACTCTGGGAACGAGCAGTACTTC. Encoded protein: CASSTGRDSGNEQYF.

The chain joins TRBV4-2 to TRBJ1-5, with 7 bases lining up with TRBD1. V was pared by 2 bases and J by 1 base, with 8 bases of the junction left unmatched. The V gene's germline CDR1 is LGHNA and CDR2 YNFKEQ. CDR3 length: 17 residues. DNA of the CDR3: TGTGCCAGCAGCCAACCTACAGGGGTCACGAGCAATCAGCCCCAGCATTTT. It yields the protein CASSQPTGVTSNQPQHF.

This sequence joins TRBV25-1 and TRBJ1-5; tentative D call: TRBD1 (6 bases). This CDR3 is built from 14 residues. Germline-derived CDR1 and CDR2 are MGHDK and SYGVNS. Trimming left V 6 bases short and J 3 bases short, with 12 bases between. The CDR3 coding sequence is TGTGCCAGCAGCGAGACAGGTTTCAATCAGCCCCAGCATTTT. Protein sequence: CASSETGFNQPQHF.

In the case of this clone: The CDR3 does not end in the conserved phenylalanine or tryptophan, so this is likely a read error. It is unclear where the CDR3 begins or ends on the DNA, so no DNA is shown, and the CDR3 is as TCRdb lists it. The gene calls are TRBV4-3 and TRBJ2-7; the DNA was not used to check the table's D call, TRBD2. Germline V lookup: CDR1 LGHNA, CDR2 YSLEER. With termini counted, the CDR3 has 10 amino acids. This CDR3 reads CAGDGTSWSD.

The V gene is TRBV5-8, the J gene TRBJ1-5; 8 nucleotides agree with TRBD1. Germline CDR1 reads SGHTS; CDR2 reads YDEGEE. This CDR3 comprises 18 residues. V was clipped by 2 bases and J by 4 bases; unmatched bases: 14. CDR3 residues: CASSLLSQGAGWNQPQHF. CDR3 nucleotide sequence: TGTGCCAGCAGCTTACTCTCGCAGGGGGCAGGATGGAATCAGCCCCAGCATTTT. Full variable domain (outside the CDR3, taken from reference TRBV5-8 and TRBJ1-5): EAGVTQSPTHLIKTRGQQATLRCSPISGHTSVYWYQQALGLGLQFLLWYDEGEERNRGNFPPRFSGRQFPNYSSELNVNALELEDSALYLCASSLLSQGAGWNQPQHFGDGTRLSIL.